Listed here are 17 T cell receptor beta chains from one sample, sequenced in a study of PD-1 blockade in classical Hodgkin lymphoma. Assay used: immunoSEQ multiplex PCR; TCRdb lists only in-frame clones, some missing. The profile shows roughly 56,000 clones, around nine tenths of them singletons. Specified time point: cycle 4 day 1 (C4D1), after more than five weeks of nivolumab. All patients relapsed after autologous stem cell transplantation, and brentuximab vedotin exposure varied. Sequenced material: peripheral blood mononuclear cells (PBMCs), taken before the fourth cycle of nivolumab. All receptors come from a human donor with classical Hodgkin lymphoma.

The chain couples TRBV6-4 to TRBJ1-6; no reliable D call. This CDR3 is built from 20 residues. The V gene's germline CDR1 is MRHNA and CDR2 SNTAGT. Between the trimmed V and J ends, which lost 2 bases and 7 bases, there was a span of 27 bases. The CDR3 is CASSDQPLTTGRTRNSPLHF. The CDR3 region has the DNA TGTGCCAGCAGTGACCAACCCCTAACGACTGGCAGAACCCGAAATTCACCCCTCCACTTT.

The chain uses TRBV6-6 and TRBJ2-1; TRBD2 matches at 7 bases. CDR1 is MNHNY, CDR2 SVGAGI, per germline (reference sequence). The V gene end was trimmed by 0 bases and the J gene end by 5 bases; junction bases not matched to a gene: 7. The CDR3 runs to 16 residues. Written as DNA, the CDR3 is TGTGCCAGCAGTTACTCCCTGTGGGGGGGGGACAATGAGCAGTTCTTC. Translated: CASSYSLWGGDNEQFF.

This clone has only one observation. This chain uses TRBV7-9 with TRBJ1-4; unclear D gene. CDR3 size: 12 residues. Trimming cost V 5 bases and J 8 bases, with 9 bases left between them. The germline V gene has CDR1 SEHNR and CDR2 FQNEAQ (reference sequence). The CDR3: CASSLQMEKLFF. The CDR3 nucleotides are TGTGCCAGCAGCCTCCAGATGGAAAAACTGTTTTTT.

The chain combines TRBV5-1 with TRBJ1-3; no reliable D call. V gave up 1 base and J gave up 4 bases, with 9 bases separating them. Germline-derived CDR1 and CDR2 are SGHRS and YFSETQ. The CDR3 contains 14 residues. For the CDR3, the DNA is TGCGCCAGCAGCTTGAGCACATCCGGAAACACCATATATTTT. It is translated as CASSLSTSGNTIYF.

This clone was found once. The chain joins TRBV2 to TRBJ2-6; maybe TRBD2 (6 bases). The CDR3 covers 15 residues. CDR1 and CDR2 (germline): SNHLY, FYNNEI. Trimming stripped 3 bases from V and 3 bases from J, with 9 bases between. The CDR3 here is CASSEEGGGANVLTF. For the CDR3, the DNA is TGTGCCAGCAGTGAGGAGGGTGGTGGGGCCAACGTCCTGACTTTC.

This chain connects TRBV6-5 to TRBJ2-2; D unclear. The V and J ends lost 4 bases and 0 bases respectively, with 9 bases between them. This CDR3 is built from 15 residues. CDR1 is MNHEY, CDR2 SVGAGI, per germline. For the CDR3, the DNA is TGTGCCAGCAGTTCTAGACATACGAACACCGGGGAGCTGTTTTTT. Its translation: CASSSRHTNTGELFF.

This clone has a single count. The chain is built from TRBV28 and TRBJ1-1; 9 nucleotides align to TRBD1. CDR3 length equals 12 residues. Trimming at V came to 6 bases and at J to 11 bases, leaving 7 bases not matched to a gene. Per germline, CDR1 MDHEN and CDR2 SYDVKM. The CDR3 protein is CASRRGQGMAFF. The CDR3, as DNA: TGTGCCAGCAGGCGAGGACAGGGGATGGCTTTCTTT.

The V call is TRBV6-5, the J call TRBJ1-5; 7 bases are a match to TRBD1. Germline trimming cut 6 bases from V and 6 bases from J; bases unmatched to any gene: 11. Germline lookup yields CDR1 MNHEY and CDR2 SVGAGI. The CDR3 spans 15 residues. As DNA, the CDR3 is TGTGCCAGCAGCGACTCAGGGGGAGCGCGTCAGCCCCAGCATTTT. Translating it yields CASSDSGGARQPQHF.

V usage is TRBV6-5 and J usage is TRBJ1-1; D is unresolved. V lost 7 bases and J 5 bases, leaving 17 bases between the germline ends. The CDR3 has 14 residues. CDR1 is MNHEY, CDR2 SVGAGI, per germline. CDR3 nucleotides: TGTGCCAGCACCCAACCGGGGAGGAGGACTGAAGCTTTCTTT. Protein product: CASTQPGRRTEAFF.

The chain uses TRBV28 and TRBJ1-1; 7 bases line up with TRBD1. V lost 3 bases and J lost 2; bases outside the gene matches: 6. The CDR3 consists of 15 residues. Germline assignment: CDR1 MDHEN and CDR2 SYDVKM. CDR3 region: CASSFPAGGNTEAFF. The CDR3 nucleotides read TGTGCCAGCAGTTTTCCGGCAGGGGGTAACACTGAAGCTTTCTTT. Looking up the rest from reference TRBV28 and TRBJ1-1 gives the full variable domain: DVKVTQSSRYLVKRTGEKVFLECVQDMDHENMFWYRQDPGLGLRLIYFSYDVKMKEKGDIPEGYSVSREKKERFSLILESASTNQTSMYLCASSFPAGGNTEAFFGQGTRLTVV.

This sequence joins TRBV5-1 and TRBJ2-7, with 7 bases lining up with TRBD1. Per germline, CDR1 SGHRS and CDR2 YFSETQ. This CDR3 is built from 15 residues. V shed 1 base and J 4 bases; nucleotides not matched to a gene: 8. The CDR3 loop reads CASSLQAQGIYEQYF. The CDR3 nucleotides are TGCGCCAGCAGCTTGCAGGCACAGGGGATATACGAGCAGTACTTC.

V usage is TRBV27 and J usage is TRBJ2-1; D call uncertain. From germline, CDR1 is MNHEY and CDR2 SMNVEV (reference sequence). The CDR3 has 11 residues. V lost 7 bases, J lost 7 bases, and 8 bases lay in between. This CDR3 reads CASTDWNEQFF. DNA for the CDR3: TGTGCCAGCACCGACTGGAATGAGCAGTTCTTC.

The chain employs TRBV14 and TRBJ1-2; D is uncertain. Between the trimmed V and J ends, which lost 1 base and 7 bases, there was a span of 13 bases. This CDR3 spans 14 amino acids. The germline V gene encodes CDR1 SGHDN and CDR2 FVKESK. The CDR3 loop reads CASSQVRRVAGYTF. The CDR3 coding sequence is TGTGCCAGCAGCCAAGTAAGGAGGGTGGCTGGCTACACCTTC.

The gene calls are TRBV5-1 and TRBJ2-2; D call uncertain. The CDR3 runs 16 residues. The germline CDR1 and CDR2 sequences are SGHRS and YFSETQ. The V gene lost 0 bases and the J gene lost 2 bases, with 11 bases spanning the gap. This chain's CDR3 is CASSLVGRINTGELFF. The CDR3 DNA is TGCGCCAGCAGCTTGGTAGGACGGATAAACACCGGGGAGCTGTTTTTT.

CDR3 sequence reads: CASSLVRDRAYEQYF. CDR3 sequence (DNA): TGTGCCAGCAGCTTAGTCCGGGACAGAGCCTACGAGCAGTACTTC. The chain carries TRBV7-8 and TRBJ2-7; 7 nucleotides match TRBD1. The ends lost 1 base at V and 2 bases at J; junction bases unmatched: 5. The CDR3 consists of 15 residues. Per the germline V gene, CDR1 is SGHVS and CDR2 is FQNEAQ.

The V gene is TRBV5-1, the J gene TRBJ2-7; the D gene is possibly TRBD2 (6 bases). The CDR3 is made up of 15 amino acids. Germline assignment: CDR1 SGHRS and CDR2 YFSETQ. V was pared by 0 bases and J by 2 bases, with 12 bases between. Here the CDR3 reads CASSLGGGNAYEQYF. CDR3 bases: TGCGCCAGCAGCTTGGGTGGAGGGAACGCCTACGAGCAGTACTTC.

The chain has TRBV5-1 and TRBJ2-7; TRBD2 aligns across 7 bases. After removal of 4 bases from V and 0 bases from J, the junction contained 1 base not matched to a gene. This CDR3 region has 13 residues. CDR1 SGHRS and CDR2 YFSETQ come from the germline V gene. The CDR3 region is CASSRTSSYEQYF. In DNA, the CDR3 is TGCGCCAGCAGCCGGACTAGCTCCTACGAGCAGTACTTC.